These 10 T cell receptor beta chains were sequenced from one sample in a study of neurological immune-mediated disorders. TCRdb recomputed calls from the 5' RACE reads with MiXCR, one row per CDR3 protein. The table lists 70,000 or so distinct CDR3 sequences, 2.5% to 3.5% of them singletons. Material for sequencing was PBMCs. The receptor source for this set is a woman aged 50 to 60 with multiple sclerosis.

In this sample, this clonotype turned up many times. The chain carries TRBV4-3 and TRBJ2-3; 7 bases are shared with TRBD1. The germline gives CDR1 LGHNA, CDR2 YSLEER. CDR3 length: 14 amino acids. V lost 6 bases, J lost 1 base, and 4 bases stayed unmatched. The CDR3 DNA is TGCGCCAGCAGACTGGACAGGCGCACAGATACGCAGTATTTT. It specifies CASRLDRRTDTQYF.

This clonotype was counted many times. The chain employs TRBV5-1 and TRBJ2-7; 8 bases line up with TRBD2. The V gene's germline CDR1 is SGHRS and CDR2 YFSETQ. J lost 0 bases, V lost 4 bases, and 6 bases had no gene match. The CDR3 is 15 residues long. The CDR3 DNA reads TGCGCCAGCAGCCTCTCGGGAGGGAGCTCCTACGAGCAGTACGTC. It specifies CASSLSGGSSYEQYV.

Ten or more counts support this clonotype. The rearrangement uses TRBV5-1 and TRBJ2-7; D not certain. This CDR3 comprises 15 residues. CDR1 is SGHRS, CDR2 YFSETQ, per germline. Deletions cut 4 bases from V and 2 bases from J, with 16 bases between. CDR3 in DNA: TGCGCCAGCAGCAACTCGGGTCTTAGCACCTACGAGCAGTACTTC. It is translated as CASSNSGLSTYEQYF. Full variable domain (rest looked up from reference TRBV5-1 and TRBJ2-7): KAGVTQTPRYLIKTRGQQVTLSCSPISGHRSVSWYQQTPGQGLQFLFEYFSETQRNKGNFPGRFSGRQFSNSRSEMNVSTLELGDSALYLCASSNSGLSTYEQYFGPGTRLTVT.

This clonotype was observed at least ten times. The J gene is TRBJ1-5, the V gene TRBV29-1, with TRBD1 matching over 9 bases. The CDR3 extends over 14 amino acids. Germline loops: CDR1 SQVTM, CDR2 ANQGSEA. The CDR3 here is CLFHPGDRDQPQHF. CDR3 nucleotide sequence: TGCCTTTTCCATCCGGGGGACAGGGATCAGCCCCAGCATTTT.

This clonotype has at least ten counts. Here the CDR3 DNA reads TGTGCCAGCAGTCCCTCTAGCGCCTACAATGAGCAGTTCTTC. Translation: CASSPSSAYNEQFF. J is TRBJ2-1 and V is TRBV12-3 or TRBV12-4, with a possible D match to TRBD2 (6 bases). V was trimmed by 5 bases and J by 2 bases, leaving 10 bases between them. The CDR3 is made up of 14 amino acids.

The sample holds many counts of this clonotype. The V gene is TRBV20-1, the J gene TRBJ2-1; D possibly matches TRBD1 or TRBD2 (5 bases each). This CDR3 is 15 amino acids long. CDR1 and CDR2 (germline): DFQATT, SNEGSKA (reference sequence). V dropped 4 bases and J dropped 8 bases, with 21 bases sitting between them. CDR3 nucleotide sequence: TGCAGTGCTATTCACACCGGGACCCCCGGGGATGAGCAGTTCTTC. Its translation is CSAIHTGTPGDEQFF.

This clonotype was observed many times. The CDR3 DNA reads TGTGCCAGTAGTACCGGACAGACTGAAGCTTTCTTT. Translation gives CASSTGQTEAFF. The chain links TRBV19 to TRBJ1-1; possibly TRBD1 for D (6 bases). The germline CDR1 and CDR2 sequences are LNHDA and SQIVND (reference sequence). The CDR3 loop spans 12 amino acids. V lost 4 bases, J lost 5 bases, and 8 bases lay in between.

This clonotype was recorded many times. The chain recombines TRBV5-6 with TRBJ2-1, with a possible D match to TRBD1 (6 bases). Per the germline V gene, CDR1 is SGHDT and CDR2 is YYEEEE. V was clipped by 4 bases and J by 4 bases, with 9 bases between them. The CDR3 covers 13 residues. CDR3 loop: CASSVDRYNEQFF. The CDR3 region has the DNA TGTGCCAGCAGCGTAGACAGGTACAATGAGCAGTTCTTC.

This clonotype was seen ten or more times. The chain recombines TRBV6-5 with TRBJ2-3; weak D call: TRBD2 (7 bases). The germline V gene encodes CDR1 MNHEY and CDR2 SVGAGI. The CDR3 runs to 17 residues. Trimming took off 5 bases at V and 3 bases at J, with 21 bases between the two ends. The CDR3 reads CASSRWGGLGRTDTQYF. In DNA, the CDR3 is TGTGCCAGCAGTAGATGGGGGGGGCTCGGGCGTACAGATACGCAGTATTTT.

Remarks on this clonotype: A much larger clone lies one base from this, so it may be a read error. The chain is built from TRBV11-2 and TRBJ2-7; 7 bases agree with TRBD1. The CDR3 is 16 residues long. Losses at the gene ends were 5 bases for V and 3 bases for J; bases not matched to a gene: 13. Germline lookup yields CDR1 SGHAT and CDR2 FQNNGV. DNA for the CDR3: TGTGCCAGCAGCCCACTCGGGCGGACAGGCTACTACGAGCAGTACTTC. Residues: CASSPLGRTGYYEQYF.